This passage covers 25 T cell receptor beta chains from one sample sequenced in a study of beta chain features in type 1 diabetes. The investigators reverse transcribed all of the isolated RNA, so they sequenced expressed TCRB transcripts. TCRdb's table, derived via immunoSEQ multiplex PCR, lists solely in-frame clones and lacks some. The table has hundreds of thousands of clones, about 14% seen once; the top ten hold around 0.04%. Their target antigens are unknown. Regarding the study as a whole: Significant though moderate, a shortening of TCRB CDR3s appeared in all four CD4+ subsets of Type 1 diabetes patients.

The specimen sequenced was naive CD4+ T cells from blood. Receptors originate from a young man with type 1 diabetes.

This CDR3 reads CASIASSSDEQFF. In nucleotides, the CDR3 is TGTGCCAGTATCGCATCGAGTAGCGATGAGCAGTTCTTC. This chain connects TRBV19 to TRBJ2-1; D might be TRBD2 (5 bases). Germline lookup yields CDR1 LNHDA and CDR2 SQIVND (reference sequence). CDR3 length equals 13 residues. The ends were cut back, 7 bases at V and 8 bases at J, with 15 bases in the middle.

This CDR3 is CASNQGNTGPTYGYTF. The DNA for the CDR3 is TGTGCCAGTAATCAAGGTAACACAGGCCCAACATATGGCTACACCTTC. The genes are TRBV19 and TRBJ1-2, with D possibly TRBD1 on 5 matching bases. V lost 7 bases to trimming and J lost 5 bases, with 23 bases between them. CDR1 and CDR2 (germline): LNHDA, SQIVND (reference sequence). There are 16 residues in the CDR3. Filled out from reference TRBV19 and TRBJ1-2, the complete variable domain reads DGGITQSPKYLFRKEGQNVTLSCEQNLNHDAMYWYRQDPGQGLRLIYYSQIVNDFQKGDIAEGYSVSREKKESFPLTVTSAQKNPTAFYLCASNQGNTGPTYGYTFGSGTRLTVV.

This clone has just a few counts. V gene TRBV7-2 combines with J gene TRBJ1-1; D unclear. This CDR3 contains 15 residues. V lost 6 bases and J lost 1, with 15 bases in between. The germline V gene has CDR1 SGHTA and CDR2 FQGNSA. This CDR3 is CASRARFQRNTEAFF. In DNA, the CDR3 is TGTGCCAGCAGGGCCAGGTTCCAGAGGAACACTGAAGCTTTCTTT.

Concerning this clone: Compared with germline, one end of the junction differs, possibly owing to a read error. V and J are TRBV4-1 and TRBJ2-7; 11 bases line up with TRBD2. The CDR3 runs to 16 residues. In germline, CDR1 is MGHRA, CDR2 YSYEKL. The chain's CDR3 is CASSQVTSGGTYEQYF. The CDR3, as DNA: TGCGCCAGCAGCCAAGTCACTAGCGGGGGTACCTACGAACAGTACTTC.

This sequence joins TRBV4-3 and TRBJ1-2; TRBD1 agrees at 8 bases. This CDR3 region has 15 residues. Germline trimming cut 0 bases from V and 4 bases from J; bases unmatched to any gene: 4. The germline gives CDR1 LGHNA, CDR2 YSLEER. CDR3 DNA: TGCGCCAGCAGCCAAGACAGGGGGCAAGGCTATGGCTACACCTTC. Protein product: CASSQDRGQGYGYTF.

This clone has more than one count but fewer than ten. The genes are TRBV27 and TRBJ2-7; D uncertain. V was pared by 5 bases and J by 2 bases, with 10 bases between. CDR1 and CDR2 (germline): MNHEY, SMNVEV (reference sequence). The CDR3 has 13 amino acids. The CDR3 spells CASSPSRTYEQYF. The CDR3, as DNA: TGTGCCAGCAGTCCCTCCAGAACCTACGAGCAGTACTTC.

J is TRBJ2-5 and V is TRBV30, with 12 bases aligning to TRBD2. V was clipped by 5 bases and J by 4 bases; unmatched bases: 5. The CDR3 consists of 14 residues. Germline V gives CDR1 GTSNPN, CDR2 SVGIG (reference sequence). CDR3 sequence reads: CAWSGLAGLETQYF. The CDR3 DNA is TGTGCCTGGTCGGGACTAGCGGGTCTAGAGACCCAGTACTTC.

This chain links TRBV30 with TRBJ1-6; 9 positions agree with TRBD1. There are 16 residues in the CDR3. The J segment lost 4 bases and the V segment lost 4 bases, leaving 8 bases of the junction unmatched. Looked up from germline, CDR1 is GTSNPN and CDR2 is SVGIG (reference sequence). CDR3 sequence (DNA): TGTGCCTGGACTAGCGGGACAGGGCTGTATAATTCACCCCTCCACTTT. It codes for CAWTSGTGLYNSPLHF.

Regarding this clone: The sample holds other DNA sequences that translate to the same CDR3. The V call is TRBV18, the J call TRBJ2-7; 9 bases agree with TRBD1. V lost 3 bases and J lost 2; bases outside the gene matches: 2. The CDR3 extends over 14 amino acids. Germline V lookup: CDR1 KGHSH, CDR2 LQKENI. CDR3 DNA sequence: TGTGCCAGCTCACCCGGGACAGGGACCTACGAGCAGTACTTC. This encodes CASSPGTGTYEQYF. The full variable domain, rest sourced from reference TRBV18 and TRBJ2-7, is NAGVMQNPRHLVRRRGQEARLRCSPMKGHSHVYWYRQLPEEGLKFMVYLQKENIIDESGMPKERFSAEFPKEGPSILRIQQVVRGDSAAYFCASSPGTGTYEQYFGPGTRLTVT.

This clone was detected only a few times. V usage is TRBV5-4 and J usage is TRBJ2-5; TRBD1 matches 10 bases. The CDR3 length is 14 residues. Germline values: CDR1 SGHNT, CDR2 YYREEE (reference sequence). Germline trimming cut 4 bases from V and 4 bases from J; bases unmatched to any gene: 4. CDR3 sequence reads: CASSVGQGLETQYF. The CDR3 region has the DNA TGTGCCAGCAGCGTGGGACAGGGGTTAGAGACCCAGTACTTC.

The rearrangement joins TRBV4-3 to TRBJ2-3; 12 nucleotides agree with TRBD2. The CDR3 loop spans 18 amino acids. Trimming at V came to 0 bases and at J to 4 bases, leaving 8 bases not matched to a gene. From germline, CDR1 is LGHNA and CDR2 YSLEER. In DNA, the CDR3 is TGCGCCAGCAGCCAAGATCTCTTGGCTAGCGGGGGGGCAGATACGCAGTATTTT. It yields the protein CASSQDLLASGGADTQYF.

This clone turned up a few times. The J gene is TRBJ1-1, the V gene TRBV19, with a possible D match to TRBD1 (5 bases). From germline, CDR1 is LNHDA and CDR2 SQIVND (reference sequence). The CDR3 is 13 amino acids. V was cut by 6 bases and J by 4 bases, with 12 bases left in between. This chain's CDR3 is CASSTRRGTEAFF. CDR3 nucleotide sequence: TGTGCCAGTAGCACCAGAAGGGGCACTGAAGCTTTCTTT.

The CDR3 sequence: CSARPAYEQYF. In DNA form, the CDR3 reads TGCAGTGCTCGCCCGGCCTACGAGCAGTACTTC. The chain recombines TRBV20-1 with TRBJ2-7; D is unclear. The V end was cut by 5 bases, the J end by 2 bases, with 7 bases between. From germline, CDR1 is DFQATT and CDR2 SNEGSKA (reference sequence). The CDR3 extends over 11 amino acids.

This clone showed up just a few times. The chain employs TRBV19 and TRBJ2-5; D gene unclear. The CDR3 sequence is 11 residues long. Germline CDR1 reads LNHDA; CDR2 reads SQIVND (reference sequence). With 5 bases removed from V and 6 bases from J, the gap between germline ends came to 7 bases. The CDR3 nucleotides are TGTGCCAGTAGTTGGGATAAGACCCAGTACTTC. Translation gives CASSWDKTQYF.

The chain carries TRBV7-2 and TRBJ2-5; D may be TRBD1 or TRBD2 (6 bases each). Germline V gives CDR1 SGHTA, CDR2 FQGNSA. This CDR3 region has 13 residues. V lost 8 bases and J 5 bases, leaving 15 bases between the germline ends. The CDR3, as DNA: TGTGCCAGCTTCACGGGGGCTGGTGAGACCCAGTACTTC. Translation: CASFTGAGETQYF.

This sequence joins TRBV10-3 and TRBJ2-3; TRBD2 matches 9 bases. In germline, CDR1 is ENHRY, CDR2 SYGVKD. After removal of 0 bases from V and 0 bases from J, the junction contained 19 bases not matched to a gene. The CDR3 has 22 amino acids. CDR3 loop: CAISESPFRRTSDTSSTDTQYF. CDR3 in DNA: TGTGCCATCAGTGAGTCGCCCTTTCGCCGGACTAGCGATACCTCTAGCACAGATACGCAGTATTTT.

This rearrangement joins TRBV30 to TRBJ1-5; D is possibly TRBD1 (5 bases). Trimming cost V 4 bases and J 6 bases, with 16 bases left between them. This CDR3 is 14 amino acids long. Per germline, CDR1 GTSNPN and CDR2 SVGIG (reference sequence). DNA of the CDR3: TGTGCCTGGAATCGAGCAGGGCCGTCTCAGCCCCAGCATTTT. This gives the protein CAWNRAGPSQPQHF.

The chain carries TRBV18 and TRBJ2-6; 10 bases are a match to TRBD1. CDR3 size: 17 residues. V shed 11 bases and J 4 bases; nucleotides not matched to a gene: 14. CDR1 is KGHSH, CDR2 LQKENI, per germline. CDR3 loop: CAHPSETGGKGANVLTF. As DNA, the CDR3 is TGTGCCCACCCGTCCGAGACAGGGGGCAAAGGGGCCAACGTCCTGACTTTC. Full variable domain (outside the CDR3, taken from reference TRBV18 and TRBJ2-6): NAGVMQNPRHLVRRRGQEARLRCSPMKGHSHVYWYRQLPEEGLKFMVYLQKENIIDESGMPKERFSAEFPKEGPSILRIQQVVRGDSAAYFCAHPSETGGKGANVLTFGAGSRLTVL.

This clone was counted between two and nine times. The chain couples TRBV5-4 to TRBJ2-5; 7 nucleotides line up with TRBD1. The CDR3 sequence is 14 residues long. Germline-derived CDR1 and CDR2 are SGHNT and YYREEE (reference sequence). J lost 5 bases, V lost 3 bases, and 7 bases had no gene match. The CDR3 spells CASSSRDREETQYF. The CDR3 DNA reads TGTGCCAGCAGCTCTCGGGACAGAGAGGAGACCCAGTACTTC. Filled out from reference TRBV5-4 and TRBJ2-5, the complete variable domain reads ETGVTQSPTHLIKTRGQQVTLRCSSQSGHNTVSWYQQALGQGPQFIFQYYREEENGRGNFPPRFSGLQFPNYSSELNVNALELDDSALYLCASSSRDREETQYFGPGTRLLVL.

To note about this clone: Other nucleotide sequences in the sample specify the same CDR3. The J gene is TRBJ1-1, the V gene TRBV29-1; D uncertain. The CDR3 contains 13 residues. V was trimmed by 6 bases and J by 0 bases, leaving 11 bases between them. In germline, CDR1 is SQVTM, CDR2 ANQGSEA. CDR3 in amino acids: CSVTGALNTEAFF. Written as DNA, the CDR3 is TGCAGCGTGACGGGAGCCCTGAACACTGAAGCTTTCTTT.

Only a few counts were recorded for this clone. This chain connects TRBV7-2 to TRBJ2-7; D is undetermined. V was shortened by 5 bases and J by 0 bases, with 17 bases between the two germline ends. The CDR3 totals 16 residues. The germline gives CDR1 SGHTA, CDR2 FQGNSA. The CDR3 nucleotides are TGTGCCAGCAGCGCATGGTTGGATTTTACCTCCTACGAGCAGTACTTC. The encoded protein is CASSAWLDFTSYEQYF.

The chain has TRBV18 and TRBJ1-2, with D possibly matching TRBD1 (6 bases). Deletions cut 3 bases from V and 4 bases from J, with 12 bases between. The CDR3 totals 14 residues. Germline V gene lookup returns CDR1 KGHSH and CDR2 LQKENI. CDR3 nucleotides: TGTGCCAGCTCACCCGAGAGGACAGTCTATGGCTACACCTTC. It yields the protein CASSPERTVYGYTF.

This rearrangement joins TRBV18 to TRBJ2-5, with TRBD2 matching 7 bases. CDR1 KGHSH and CDR2 LQKENI come from the germline V gene. The CDR3 contains 17 residues. Trimming took 0 bases from V and 2 from J; bases not matched to a gene: 9. CDR3 protein: CASSPPPGRGLQETQYF. The CDR3 nucleotides are TGTGCCAGCTCACCACCACCAGGGCGGGGGTTACAAGAGACCCAGTACTTC.

This clone was observed a few times. The same CDR3 is also encoded by other DNA sequences in this sample. V and J are TRBV11-2 and TRBJ2-3; D gene ambiguous. This CDR3 has 12 amino acids. Germline V gene sequence: CDR1 SGHAT, CDR2 FQNNGV. V was pared by 4 bases and J by 2 bases, with 4 bases between. The CDR3 bases are TGTGCCAGCAGCTCTTACACAGATACGCAGTATTTT. Protein: CASSSYTDTQYF.

This clone showed up just a few times. The chain uses TRBV1 and TRBJ2-1; the table assigns TRBD2, which was not confirmed against the DNA. TRBV1 is flagged as a pseudogene. The CDR3 extends over 12 amino acids. The DNA for the CDR3 is TGCACCAGCAGCCAAGATGACTGGAAGCAGTTCTTC. This translates into CTSSQDDWKQFF.